The next 21 T cell receptor beta chains were all read from a single sample in a study of control samples from healthy donors and cancer patients. The table came from immunoSEQ multiplex PCR; TCRdb's copy has only in-frame clones and leaves some out. This sample has 150,000 to 200,000 clones, with 93% found just once. The sequencing input was blood. The receptors come from a woman aged 55-69 years in good health.

J is TRBJ1-2 and V is TRBV6-1, with 8 bases matching TRBD1. With V trimmed by 4 bases and J by 2 bases, 9 bases remained unmatched. The germline V gene encodes CDR1 MNHNS and CDR2 SASEGT. The CDR3 totals 16 residues. CDR3 DNA: TGTGCCAGCAGTGCGGCGGCACAGGGGGGAAACTATGGCTACACCTTC. This gives the protein CASSAAAQGGNYGYTF.

V usage is TRBV12-3 or TRBV12-4 and J usage is TRBJ1-3, with D hard to call. The CDR3 runs to 12 residues. Trimming shortened V by 3 bases and J by 4 bases, and 4 bases separated the two germline ends. The DNA for the CDR3 is TGTGCCAGCAGTTTCCGAGGAAACACCATATATTTT. Amino acid sequence: CASSFRGNTIYF.

The chain has TRBV2 and TRBJ1-5, with a possible D match to TRBD1 (5 bases). In germline, CDR1 is SNHLY, CDR2 FYNNEI. Trimming cost V 6 bases and J 7 bases, with 16 bases left between them. The CDR3 runs to 14 residues. CDR3 DNA: TGTGCCAGCAGCCTCCGGGACCTTGAGCAGCCCCAGCATTTT. Translating gives CASSLRDLEQPQHF. Combining the CDR3 with reference TRBV2 and TRBJ1-5 gives the whole variable domain EPEVTQTPSHQVTQMGQEVILRCVPISNHLYFYWYRQILGQKVEFLVSFYNNEISEKSEIFDDQFSVERPDGSNFTLKIRSTKLEDSAMYFCASSLRDLEQPQHFGDGTRLSIL.

Comment on this clone: Other nucleotide sequences from this sample produce the same CDR3. The chain has TRBV19 and TRBJ1-5, with 7 bases that match TRBD1. This CDR3 is 14 amino acids long. CDR1 and CDR2 (germline): LNHDA, SQIVND (reference sequence). Germline trimming cut 6 bases from V and 1 base from J; bases unmatched to any gene: 3. CDR3 sequence (DNA): TGTGCCAGTAGCCGGGGACAGAGCAATCAGCCCCAGCATTTT. It encodes CASSRGQSNQPQHF.

Comment on this clone: The junction differs from germline at one of its ends, possibly a read error. The chain carries TRBV29-1 and TRBJ2-5; 8 bases line up with TRBD1. Germline CDR1 reads SQVTM; CDR2 reads ANQGSEA. The CDR3 consists of 11 residues. The CDR3 bases are TGTACAGGGGGTGGCCAAGAGACCCAGTACTTC. Its translation is CTGGGQETQYF.

This chain uses TRBV6-6 with TRBJ1-2; tentative D call: TRBD1 (5 bases). CDR3 length: 13 residues. Trimming removed 7 bases from V and 2 bases from J, with 11 bases in between. CDR1 is MNHNY and CDR2 is SVGAGI in the germline V gene (reference sequence). The CDR3 DNA sequence: TGTGCCAGCACTCTACAGGTGAACTATGGCTACACCTTC. This encodes CASTLQVNYGYTF.

The genes are TRBV19 and TRBJ1-1; TRBD1 agrees at 9 bases. Looked up from germline, CDR1 is LNHDA and CDR2 is SQIVND (reference sequence). This CDR3 spans 14 amino acids. V was pared by 8 bases and J by 5 bases, with 9 bases of the junction left unmatched. The CDR3 loop is CASGFDRGRTEAFF. CDR3 nucleotide sequence: TGTGCCAGTGGCTTTGACAGGGGGAGGACTGAAGCTTTCTTT.

This clone was seen only once. Sequence at one end of the junction differs from germline and may be a read error. V gene TRBV15 combines with J gene TRBJ1-5; D not certain. CDR3 size: 15 residues. From germline, CDR1 is LNHNV and CDR2 YYDKDF (reference sequence). The CDR3 here is CAASRDRGSNQPQHF. The DNA of the CDR3 is TGTGCCGCCAGCAGAGATCGGGGTAGCAATCAGCCCCAGCATTTT.

The CDR3 loop reads CASSPRQWMAAQYF. The DNA of the CDR3 is TGTGCCAGCAGCCCCCGACAGTGGATGGCGGCCCAGTACTTC. The rearrangement links TRBV11-2 to TRBJ2-5, with D perhaps TRBD1 (5 bases). Germline V lookup: CDR1 SGHAT, CDR2 FQNNGV. This CDR3 contains 14 residues. Trimming took off 5 bases at V and 9 bases at J, with 19 bases between the two ends.

J is TRBJ1-4 and V is TRBV4-3; possible D gene TRBD1, 6 bases. The V gene's germline CDR1 is LGHNA and CDR2 YSLEER. The CDR3 is made up of 16 amino acids. V lost 1 base and J lost 8, with 17 bases in between. As DNA, the CDR3 is TGCGCCAGCAGCCAAGGAGTAGCCAGGGGTGGGGAAAAACTGTTTTTT. It yields the protein CASSQGVARGGEKLFF.

About this clone: This same CDR3 is encoded by further DNA sequences in the sample. The chain recombines TRBV12-3 or TRBV12-4 with TRBJ1-5; D is unclear. Trimming left V 3 bases short and J 0 bases short, with 3 bases between. The CDR3 loop spans 13 amino acids. CDR3 sequence: CASSFDSNQPQHF. Here the CDR3 DNA reads TGTGCCAGCAGTTTTGATAGCAATCAGCCCCAGCATTTT.

This chain uses TRBV6-2 or TRBV6-3 with TRBJ1-4, with a possible D match to TRBD1 (5 bases). Looked up from germline, CDR1 is MNHEY and CDR2 is SVGEGT. Trimming shortened V by 5 bases and J by 6 bases, and 10 bases separated the two germline ends. CDR3 length: 13 residues. The CDR3 loop is CASSPDSYEKLFF. The CDR3 DNA follows: TGTGCCAGCAGTCCAGACAGCTATGAAAAACTGTTTTTT.

The chain employs TRBV24-1 and TRBJ2-2; 10 bases are shared with TRBD2. Trimming removed 0 bases from V and 4 bases from J; junction bases left unmatched: 1. There are 16 residues in the CDR3. CDR1 and CDR2 (germline): KGHDR, SFDVKD. The CDR3 spells CATSDLSGGGTGELFF. In nucleotides, the CDR3 is TGTGCCACCAGTGATTTGAGCGGGGGGGGCACCGGGGAGCTGTTTTTT.

V and J are TRBV28 and TRBJ1-1, with TRBD1 identical over 8 bases. This CDR3 region has 16 residues. Germline V gene sequence: CDR1 MDHEN, CDR2 SYDVKM. The V segment lost 10 bases and the J segment 0 bases; nucleotides outside the gene matches: 13. This chain's CDR3 is CATATGGHTMNTEAFF. CDR3 DNA: TGTGCCACCGCTACAGGGGGTCACACCATGAACACTGAAGCTTTCTTT.

The rearrangement uses TRBV6-6 and TRBJ2-5, with a possible D match to TRBD1 (5 bases). The CDR3 extends over 14 amino acids. CDR1 is MNHNY, CDR2 SVGAGI, per germline (reference sequence). Trimming cost V 2 bases and J 3 bases, with 10 bases left between them. The CDR3 nucleotides are TGTGCCAGCAGTTACCCGCAGGGCGAAGAGACCCAGTACTTC. It codes for CASSYPQGEETQYF.

The chain is built from TRBV19 and TRBJ1-5, with D possibly being TRBD1 (5 bases). V lost 0 bases to trimming and J lost 3 bases, with 9 bases between them. CDR1 and CDR2 (germline): LNHDA, SQIVND (reference sequence). CDR3 size: 15 residues. This chain's CDR3 is CASSIEGPINQPQHF. As DNA, the CDR3 is TGTGCCAGTAGTATAGAGGGACCGATCAATCAGCCCCAGCATTTT.

The chain joins TRBV25-1 to TRBJ2-7, with TRBD1 matching 8 bases. The CDR3 loop spans 18 amino acids. Trimming removed 2 bases from V and 6 bases from J; junction bases left unmatched: 18. Germline CDR1 is MGHDK and CDR2 is SYGVNS. The CDR3 coding sequence is TGTGCCAGCAGTGAACCCCCCGGCCGACAGGGGCCTCGTCTCGAGCAGTACTTC. Its protein product is CASSEPPGRQGPRLEQYF.

The chain uses TRBV12-5 and TRBJ1-5; 9 positions agree with TRBD1. There are 15 residues in the CDR3. V shed 0 bases and J 6 bases; nucleotides not matched to a gene: 3. The germline gives CDR1 LGHNT, CDR2 FRNRAP. The CDR3 DNA follows: TGTGCTAGTGGTTTGGTACAGGGGGCTGGTCAGCCCCAGCATTTT. This sequence encodes CASGLVQGAGQPQHF.

The gene calls are TRBV7-9 and TRBJ1-1; D remains ambiguous. The ends were cut back, 3 bases at V and 0 bases at J, with 8 bases in the middle. This CDR3 contains 14 residues. Per germline, CDR1 SEHNR and CDR2 FQNEAQ (reference sequence). CDR3 nucleotide sequence: TGTGCCAGCAGCTTTCAGACCATGAACACTGAAGCTTTCTTT. Its translation is CASSFQTMNTEAFF. Variable domain in full (rest from reference TRBV7-9 and TRBJ1-1): DTGVSQNPRHKITKRGQNVTFRCDPISEHNRLYWYRQTLGQGPEFLTYFQNEAQLEKSRLLSDRFSAERPKGSFSTLEIQRTEQGDSAMYLCASSFQTMNTEAFFGQGTRLTVV.

This chain uses TRBV6-2 or TRBV6-3 with TRBJ2-3; D uncertain. The CDR3 spans 15 residues. Trimming removed 0 bases from V and 0 bases from J, with 7 bases in between. Germline loops: CDR1 MNHEY, CDR2 SVGEGT. The CDR3 reads CASSYSLGSTDTQYF. CDR3 sequence (DNA): TGTGCCAGCAGTTACTCGCTGGGCAGCACAGATACGCAGTATTTT.

The chain joins TRBV19 to TRBJ2-3; 9 nucleotides line up with TRBD2. Germline-derived CDR1 and CDR2 are LNHDA and SQIVND (reference sequence). The V segment lost 5 bases and the J segment 3 bases; nucleotides outside the gene matches: 15. This CDR3 contains 18 residues. CDR3: CASSPLLGAGGGTDTQYF. DNA of the CDR3: TGTGCCAGTAGTCCTTTGTTGGGTGCGGGGGGGGGAACAGATACGCAGTATTTT.